Shown below are 18 T cell receptor beta chains from a single sample sequenced in a study of blood T cell repertoires in COVID-19. Only in-frame clones appear in the TCRdb table, and some are missing; sequencing was by immunoSEQ multiplex PCR. The sample comprises 150,000 or so clones, over 80% of which are singletons, and 1.6% rests with the top ten. The sample taken for sequencing was peripheral blood. These TCRs come from a woman aged 45 to 65 with acute or convalescent COVID-19.

CDR3 DNA: TGTGCTAGTGGTCCGACGGGTACGCAGTATTTT. This gives the protein CASGPTGTQYF. The chain carries TRBV12-5 and TRBJ2-3; no clear D. The V gene's germline CDR1 is LGHNT and CDR2 FRNRAP. Trimming removed 5 bases at V and 8 bases at J, with 8 bases between. The CDR3 contains 11 residues.

The chain's CDR3 is CATSDPHTEQFF. CDR3 DNA sequence: TGTGCCACCAGTGATCCCCACACGGAGCAGTTCTTC. This chain uses TRBV24-1 with TRBJ2-1; D not resolved. V was cut by 3 bases and J by 10 bases, with 9 bases left in between. CDR3 length: 12 amino acids. The germline CDR1 and CDR2 sequences are KGHDR and SFDVKD.

This chain links TRBV4-3 with TRBJ2-7, with TRBD2 matching 7 bases. CDR1 is LGHNA, CDR2 YSLEER, per germline. The CDR3 length is 16 residues. V lost 4 bases and J lost 3; bases outside the gene matches: 12. The CDR3 reads CASSPGGGLGGYEQYF. CDR3 bases: TGCGCCAGCAGCCCGGGGGGAGGGTTAGGTGGCTACGAGCAGTACTTC.

The V and J genes are TRBV6-1 and TRBJ2-7, with 9 bases matching TRBD2. V shed 2 bases, J shed 3 bases, and the junction held 8 bases outside the gene matches. CDR1 is MNHNS and CDR2 is SASEGT in the germline V gene. The CDR3 is 16 amino acids. CDR3 amino acids: CASSEPPGLADYEQYF. CDR3 coding DNA: TGTGCCAGCAGTGAACCTCCGGGACTAGCTGACTACGAGCAGTACTTC.

The chain employs TRBV6-1 and TRBJ2-1; 7 bases agree with TRBD2. CDR3 length equals 19 residues. Germline loops: CDR1 MNHNS, CDR2 SASEGT. Trimming cost V 0 bases and J 0 bases; bases outside gene matches: 11. The CDR3, as DNA: TGTGCCAGCAGTGAAGCGCTTCGTGGGAGGGTTGTCTCCTACAATGAGCAGTTCTTC. It specifies CASSEALRGRVVSYNEQFF.

CDR3 in amino acids: CASTPGEGENEKLFF. For the CDR3, the DNA is TGCGCCAGCACCCCAGGAGAGGGGGAAAATGAAAAACTGTTTTTT. J is TRBJ1-4 and V is TRBV23-1, with D possibly TRBD1 on 6 matching bases. TRBV23-1 is an open reading frame, and its role is uncertain. V lost 7 bases, J lost 5 bases, and 17 bases lay in between. CDR3 length equals 15 residues.

The rearrangement uses TRBV10-3 and TRBJ1-1, with TRBD1 identical over 10 bases. With V trimmed by 6 bases and J by 0 bases, 10 bases remained unmatched. The germline gives CDR1 ENHRY, CDR2 SYGVKD. The CDR3 has 17 residues. The CDR3 DNA sequence: TGTGCCATCAGACCCGACGGGACAGGGGCCCTGAACACTGAAGCTTTCTTT. Encoded protein: CAIRPDGTGALNTEAFF.

CDR3 nucleotide sequence: TGTGCCAGCAGCTTAGTGGGGCCGAGATCGAGCAATCAGCCCCAGCATTTT. This sequence encodes CASSLVGPRSSNQPQHF. The chain is built from TRBV7-2 and TRBJ1-5, with a tentative D call TRBD1 (5 bases). The CDR3 consists of 17 residues. Per the germline V gene, CDR1 is SGHTA and CDR2 is FQGNSA. The V gene lost 1 base and the J gene lost 1 base, with 14 bases spanning the gap. Drawing the rest from reference TRBV7-2 and TRBJ1-5, the complete variable domain is GAGVSQSPSNKVTEKGKDVELRCDPISGHTALYWYRQSLGQGLEFLIYFQGNSAPDKSGLPSDRFSAERTGGSVSTLTIQRTQQEDSAVYLCASSLVGPRSSNQPQHFGDGTRLSIL.

V gene TRBV19 combines with J gene TRBJ1-4; D is uncertain. The CDR3 loop spans 13 amino acids. Trimming left V 3 bases short and J 13 bases short, with 15 bases between. Germline V gives CDR1 LNHDA, CDR2 SQIVND (reference sequence). The CDR3 spells CASSMGTWRALFF. In nucleotides, the CDR3 is TGTGCCAGTAGTATGGGAACATGGAGGGCACTGTTTTTT. The full variable domain, rest sourced from reference TRBV19 and TRBJ1-4, is DGGITQSPKYLFRKEGQNVTLSCEQNLNHDAMYWYRQDPGQGLRLIYYSQIVNDFQKGDIAEGYSVSREKKESFPLTVTSAQKNPTAFYLCASSMGTWRALFFGSGTQLSVL.

This chain joins TRBV7-2 and TRBJ1-6; 9 bases align to TRBD1. CDR1 and CDR2 from the germline V gene are SGHTA and FQGNSA. After removal of 5 bases from V and 9 bases from J, the junction contained 5 bases not matched to a gene. CDR3 length equals 14 residues. The CDR3 protein is CASSPDRGSSPLHF. The CDR3 DNA reads TGTGCCAGCAGCCCAGACAGGGGGAGTTCACCCCTCCACTTT.

The V gene is TRBV28, the J gene TRBJ1-6; 7 bases line up with TRBD1. Looked up from germline, CDR1 is MDHEN and CDR2 is SYDVKM. The V and J ends lost 6 bases and 13 bases, in that order; junction bases with no gene match: 6. The length of the CDR3 is 12 residues. In nucleotides, the CDR3 is TGTGCCAGCAGCACGACAGGGACTCCCCTCCACTTT. Translated, it gives CASSTTGTPLHF.

This clone was found a few times. The J gene is TRBJ1-2, the V gene TRBV11-2; D gene unclear. V shed 5 bases and J shed 0 bases, with 13 bases lying between them. Germline V CDR1 and CDR2: SGHAT, FQNNGV. CDR3 size: 15 residues. Written as DNA, the CDR3 is TGTGCCAGCAGCCCTAGTGCGGGTTCTAACTATGGCTACACCTTC. Protein product: CASSPSAGSNYGYTF.

The chain is built from TRBV5-1 and TRBJ2-1, with a possible D match to TRBD2 (6 bases). The CDR3 spans 16 residues. V was shortened by 6 bases and J by 2 bases, with 18 bases between the two germline ends. Germline CDR1 and CDR2: SGHRS and YFSETQ. The CDR3 is CASTGIGRPPYNEQFF. The CDR3 coding sequence is TGCGCCAGCACCGGGATTGGGAGGCCACCCTACAATGAGCAGTTCTTC.

In nucleotides, the CDR3 is TGTGCCATCACGCGGGGAGAGAGGACCGGGGAGCTGTTTTTT. It is translated as CAITRGERTGELFF. The chain combines TRBV10-3 with TRBJ2-2, with a tentative D call TRBD2 (6 bases). Germline V gene data show CDR1 as ENHRY and CDR2 as SYGVKD. Trimming took 7 bases from V and 5 from J, leaving 14 bases between them. This CDR3 contains 14 residues.

This chain joins TRBV30 and TRBJ2-6; 7 nucleotides match TRBD1. Per the germline V gene, CDR1 is GTSNPN and CDR2 is SVGIG (reference sequence). The CDR3 has 15 amino acids. V shed 1 base and J 0 bases; nucleotides not matched to a gene: 0. Written as DNA, the CDR3 is TGTGCCTGGAGTGGGGACAGCTCTGGGGCCAACGTCCTGACTTTC. This sequence encodes CAWSGDSSGANVLTF.

This clone was seen a single time. V and J are TRBV15 and TRBJ2-3; D ambiguous. The germline CDR1 and CDR2 sequences are LNHNV and YYDKDF (reference sequence). The ends were cut back, 0 bases at V and 2 bases at J, with 3 bases in the middle. The length of the CDR3 is 13 residues. The CDR3 DNA sequence: TGTGCCACCAGCAGAGACTACACAGATACGCAGTATTTT. Translation gives CATSRDYTDTQYF.

This clone was seen only once. The V call is TRBV19, the J call TRBJ1-1; perhaps TRBD1 as D (6 bases). Germline V gives CDR1 LNHDA, CDR2 SQIVND (reference sequence). The V end was cut by 7 bases, the J end by 2 bases, with 11 bases between. The CDR3 is 13 amino acids. The CDR3 here is CASIGQYNTEAFF. The DNA for the CDR3 is TGTGCCAGTATCGGACAGTATAACACTGAAGCTTTCTTT.

This chain uses TRBV7-6 with TRBJ1-2; 8 nucleotides agree with TRBD1. Germline loops: CDR1 SGHVS, CDR2 FNYEAQ. The CDR3 sequence is 15 residues long. Trimming at V came to 4 bases and at J to 5 bases, leaving 9 bases not matched to a gene. CDR3 nucleotide sequence: TGTGCCAGCAGCTCGTACAGGGGGTCTCGGTATGGCTACACCTTC. As protein: CASSSYRGSRYGYTF.